The clone carrying this T cell receptor (beta chain) came up many times. Its antigen is not known. The read terminates 3 residues ahead of where the CDR3 ends, so the germline J gene completes it. Heparinized whole blood, about 4.5 to 9 ml, came from each donor. The sample belongs to a study of T cell clonality in common variable immunodeficiency. Germline V gene lookup returns CDR1 PRHDT and CDR2 FYEKMQ (reference sequence). V was shortened by 2 bases and J by 4 bases, with 3 bases between the two germline ends. This CDR3 comprises 12 residues. The study's findings and limits: T cell subpopulation sequencing would be needed to explain CVID clonality. In common variable immunodeficiency, TCR beta chains reportedly carried fewer deletions and N-nucleotide insertions. TCRbeta clonality was increased in CVID versus healthy controls.

Only in-frame clones appear in the TCRdb table, and some are missing; sequencing was by immunoSEQ multiplex PCR. The sample offers tens of thousands of clones and no singletons, the top ten holding roughly 2.9%. The material sequenced was peripheral blood mononuclear cells. The sequence derives from a person between 18 and 75 years old in good health. The V and J genes are TRBV13 and TRBJ1-5; D gene uncertain. The CDR3 reads CASSLRNQPQHF. The DNA read from the CDR3 is TGTGCCAGCAGCTTAAGGAATCAGCCC.